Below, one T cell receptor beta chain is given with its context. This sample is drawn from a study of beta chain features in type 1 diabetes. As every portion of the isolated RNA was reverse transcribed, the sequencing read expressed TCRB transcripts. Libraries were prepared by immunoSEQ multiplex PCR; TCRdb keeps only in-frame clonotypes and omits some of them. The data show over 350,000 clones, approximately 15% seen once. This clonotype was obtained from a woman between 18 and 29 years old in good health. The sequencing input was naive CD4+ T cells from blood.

CDR3 amino acids: CASSLLQETQYF. CDR3 DNA: TGTGCCAGCAGCTTACTGCAAGAGACCCAGTACTTC. The rearrangement links TRBV2 to TRBJ2-5; D is uncertain. V lost 6 bases, J lost 2 bases, and 7 bases lay in between. The V gene's germline CDR1 is SNHLY and CDR2 FYNNEI. CDR3 length: 12 amino acids.